This TCR beta chain was captured in a study of blood T cell repertoires in COVID-19. Study information: The study drew acute and convalescent COVID-19 samples from the United States, Italy and Spain. T cells, B-cell-depleted T cells, or PBMCs provided the cDNA or gDNA that served as material.

Per the original methods: Amplification of reference gene primers provided the estimated nucleated cell counts. Repertoires were generated with immunoSEQ multiplex PCR, while TCRdb's copy carries only in-frame clones and drops some. V and J calls and clone size are those listed in that table; D and trimming were worked out from the DNA. Counted here are tens of thousands of clones, roughly 86% occurring once; the ten biggest clones make up less than 4%. Germline CDR1 is GTSNPN and CDR2 is SVGIG (reference sequence). The V segment lost 2 bases and the J segment 5 bases; nucleotides outside the gene matches: 8. This CDR3 comprises 16 residues.

The sequence came from a man in his 70s with active COVID-19. The chain has TRBV30 and TRBJ2-7; 14 bases are shared with TRBD2. The sequenced material came from peripheral blood. CDR3 bases: TGTGCCTGGAGTCGAGGCCGGGGACTAGCGGGAGACGAGCAGTACTTC. Amino acid sequence: CAWSRGRGLAGDEQYF.